The present T cell receptor beta chain was sequenced within a study of human T cells and chemical hapten exposure. This clonotype was counted many times. Time point of the sample: patch test 1, 2 weeks after DPC sensitization. Treatment specified: therapeutic diphenylcyclopropenone sensitization with weekly scalp DPC. Germline trimming cut 2 bases from V and 2 bases from J; bases unmatched to any gene: 16. The CDR3 is 21 residues long. Germline CDR1 and CDR2: MNHEY and SMNVEV (reference sequence). One entry per CDR3 protein, called by TCRdb with MiXCR from the RACE reads. The profile covers 80,000 to 100,000 distinct CDR3 sequences, with roughly 12% appearing a single time and approximately 2% taken by the ten largest.

The TCR sequence derives from a woman between 40 and 50 years old with alopecia areata. Some clones in this sample may be carry-over from other donors' samples. V is TRBV27 and J is TRBJ2-1; 12 nucleotides agree with TRBD2. The sequenced sample was whole blood, obtained in connection with sensitization to the hapten diphenylcyclopropenone (DPC). CDR3 DNA sequence: TGTGCCAGCAGTTTAGATAGCACGACTAGCGGGAGTTTTTGGGCCTACAATGAGCAGTTCTTC. Its translation: CASSLDSTTSGSFWAYNEQFF.